There are many counts of the clone carrying this T cell receptor (beta chain). The target antigen is unknown. The CDR3 consists of 14 residues. V was pared by 5 bases and J by 0 bases, with 11 bases between. TCRdb itself ran the 5' RACE reads through MiXCR, one entry per CDR3 protein. There are a few hundred thousand distinct CDR3 sequences in the sample; about 3.5% occur only once, and around 20% lies in the top ten. The data were taken from a study of T cells after yellow fever vaccination. Study-wide results and limits: At approximately 95% for CD4 and around 91% for CD8, most primary-vaccination clones showed up again after the booster.

Sequencing used PBMCs, obtained 15 days after the yellow fever booster vaccination. The V call is TRBV12-3 or TRBV12-4, the J call TRBJ2-7, with a tentative D call TRBD1 (6 bases). The receptor comes from a man aged 18 to 29 who received the YFV17D yellow fever vaccine. The CDR3 is CASSPRGTSYEQYF. The CDR3 DNA reads as TGTGCCAGCAGTCCCAGGGGTACCTCCTACGAGCAGTACTTC.